The rows below give T cell receptor beta chains drawn from one sample of a study of blood T cell repertoires in COVID-19. Only in-frame clones appear in the TCRdb table, and some are missing; sequencing was by immunoSEQ multiplex PCR. This sample has roughly 230,000 clones, with over 65% found just once. Sequenced: PBMCs or T cells enriched from blood (not recorded which). These receptors all come from a woman aged 60 to 75 who had recovered from COVID-19. CDR3s include the opening cysteine and the closing phenylalanine or tryptophan. A D gene is named only where the DNA matches it firmly. A row's size may be missing; if present it is once, few, many or a size class.

J gene	clone size	D gene	V gene	CDR3 DNA	CDR3 protein
TRBJ1-5	.	TRBD1	TRBV5-1	TGCGCCAGCAGCTTAAACCCCGGGACAGGAGATCAGCCCCAGCATTTT	CASSLNPGTGDQPQHF
TRBJ1-2	.	.	TRBV15	TGTGCCACCAGCCTCCCCGGAAGGGGCCAATTCTATGGCTACACCTTC	CATSLPGRGQFYGYTF
TRBJ1-5	.	.	TRBV12-3/TRBV12-4	TGTGCCAGTGGGCATTCGGAGCCCCAGCATTTT	CASGHSEPQHF
TRBJ1-2	once	.	TRBV10-3	TGTGCCATCAGTGAGGGACAGCAAAACTATGGCTACACCTTC	CAISEGQQNYGYTF
TRBJ1-6	.	.	TRBV18	TGTGCCAGCTCAGGGACGGGACACAGGAATTCACCCCTCCACTTT	CASSGTGHRNSPLHF
TRBJ2-3	.	.	TRBV3-1/TRBV3-2	TGTGCCAGCAGCCAAAGCTCTAGCACAGATACGCAGTATTTT	CASSQSSSTDTQYF
TRBJ1-1	once	.	TRBV2	TGTGCCAGCAGTGAGCGGGAAATCACTGAAGCTTTCTTT	CASSEREITEAFF
TRBJ2-2	.	.	TRBV6-2/TRBV6-3	TGTGCCAGCAGTTTGGCAGCGAACACCGGGGAGCTGTTTTTT	CASSLAANTGELFF
TRBJ2-1	.	TRBD2	TRBV7-6	TGTGCCAGCAGCTTAACTAGCGGGGGGGCCTACAATGAGCAGTTCTTC	CASSLTSGGAYNEQFF
TRBJ2-1	.	TRBD1	TRBV29-1	TGCAGCGTTGCCCCAGGGGGCAAGAATGAGCAGTTCTTC	CSVAPGGKNEQFF
TRBJ2-7	once	.	TRBV7-9	TGTGCCAGCAGCCGCATGACAGGATCCTACGAGCAGTACTTC	CASSRMTGSYEQYF
TRBJ2-5	.	.	TRBV7-2	TGTGCCAGCAGCTCTCAGGAGGGCACCCAGTACTTC	CASSSQEGTQYF
TRBJ2-2	few	TRBD2	TRBV5-4	TGTGCCAGCAGTTCAAAAGCGGGAGTCCCCGGGGAGCTGTTTTTT	CASSSKAGVPGELFF
TRBJ1-5	.	.	TRBV7-9	TGTGCCAGCAGCCTGACCGGGTACGGAAATCAGCCCCAGCATTTT	CASSLTGYGNQPQHF
TRBJ2-3	.	TRBD2	TRBV25-1	TGTGCCAGCAGCGGGGGGAGCACAGATACGCAGTATTTT	CASSGGSTDTQYF
TRBJ1-6	.	.	TRBV6-2/TRBV6-3	TGTGCCAGCAGTTACTCGCTCACAGCCAGGAATTCACCCCTCCACTTT	CASSYSLTARNSPLHF
TRBJ2-5	.	.	TRBV2	TGTGCCAGCAGTGAATACAGGGTAGAGACCCAGTACTTC	CASSEYRVETQYF
TRBJ1-5	.	.	TRBV5-6	TGTGCCAGCAGCCCCCGGCGGTCCTCGCCCCAGCATTTT	CASSPRRSSPQHF
TRBJ2-1	.	.	TRBV29-1	TGCAGCGTTGTGGAGGATCTCAATGAGCAGTTCTTC	CSVVEDLNEQFF
TRBJ2-3	.	.	TRBV7-3	TGTGCCAGCAGCTTAACGAGGGCTAGCACAGATACGCAGTATTTT	CASSLTRASTDTQYF